This T cell receptor (beta chain) appears in the sequencing data of a study of T cell responses to AZD1222 COVID-19 vaccine. Overall study results and limits: In a largely white British group with more females than males, clonal diversity was possibly underestimated. Two AZD1222 doses significantly raised spike-specific TCR breadth and depth over controls. Just a handful of AZD1222 recipients were seropositive at baseline.

Remarks on this clone: No antigen is known for it.

The assay was immunoSEQ multiplex PCR, and TCRdb's table has in-frame clones only and misses some. The sample table includes under 150,000 clones. The V end lost 5 bases, the J end lost 3 bases, and 7 bases lay between the germline ends. CDR3 length: 13 residues. Germline V gives CDR1 SGHVS, CDR2 FNYEAQ. The sequenced sample consisted of peripheral blood. The origin of this receptor is an adult in good health. J is TRBJ2-2 and V is TRBV7-6; no reliable D call. The CDR3 region is CASSVRYTGELFF. CDR3 bases: TGTGCCAGCAGCGTCAGATACACCGGGGAGCTGTTTTTT.